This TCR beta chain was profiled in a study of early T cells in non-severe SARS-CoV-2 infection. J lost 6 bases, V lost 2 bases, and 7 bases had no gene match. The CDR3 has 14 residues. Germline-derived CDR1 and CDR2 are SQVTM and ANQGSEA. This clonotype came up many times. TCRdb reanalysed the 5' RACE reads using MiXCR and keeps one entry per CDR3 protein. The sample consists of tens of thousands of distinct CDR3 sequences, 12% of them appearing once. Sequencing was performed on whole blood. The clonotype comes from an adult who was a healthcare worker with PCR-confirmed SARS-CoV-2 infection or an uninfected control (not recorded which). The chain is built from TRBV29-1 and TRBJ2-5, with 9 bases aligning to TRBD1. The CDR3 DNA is TGCAGCGTTGAAACTCGGACAGGGGCAAAGACCCAGTACTTC. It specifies CSVETRTGAKTQYF.